This TCR beta chain was documented in a study of Ad26.COV2.S vaccination and SARS-CoV-2 variants. Study summary: Intramuscularly, Ad26.COV2.S was given either once or twice, 56 days apart. Study results and limitations: Vaccine recipients and placebo recipients showed similar non-spike TCR breadth.

Germline CDR1 SEHNR, CDR2 FQNEAQ (reference sequence). The CDR3 spans 15 residues. J lost 0 bases, V lost 5 bases, and 5 bases had no gene match. Concerning this clone: Antigen unknown. Other DNA sequences in this sample translate to the same CDR3.

Using immunoSEQ multiplex PCR, the repertoire was profiled, and TCRdb retains in-frame clones only, with some absent. Found here are about 480,000 clones, 70% to 90% of them singletons; the top ten hold 10% to 15%. Stated treatment: 15 to 20 received Ad26.COV2.S at low or high dose, single or two shots; roughly 5 received placebo; per-sample allocation not given. Specimens were obtained on day 63 following the first vaccine or placebo injection. This receptor was identified in a person between 18 and 60 years old who received the Ad26.COV2.S COVID-19 vaccine or a placebo. The sample consisted of peripheral blood, taken in a trial of Ad26.COV2.S vaccine versus placebo. This chain uses TRBV7-9 with TRBJ2-3; 7 positions match TRBD2. CDR3 sequence (DNA): TGTGCCAGCAGCCCATTGCGGGGGAGCACAGATACGCAGTATTTT. Translating it yields CASSPLRGSTDTQYF.